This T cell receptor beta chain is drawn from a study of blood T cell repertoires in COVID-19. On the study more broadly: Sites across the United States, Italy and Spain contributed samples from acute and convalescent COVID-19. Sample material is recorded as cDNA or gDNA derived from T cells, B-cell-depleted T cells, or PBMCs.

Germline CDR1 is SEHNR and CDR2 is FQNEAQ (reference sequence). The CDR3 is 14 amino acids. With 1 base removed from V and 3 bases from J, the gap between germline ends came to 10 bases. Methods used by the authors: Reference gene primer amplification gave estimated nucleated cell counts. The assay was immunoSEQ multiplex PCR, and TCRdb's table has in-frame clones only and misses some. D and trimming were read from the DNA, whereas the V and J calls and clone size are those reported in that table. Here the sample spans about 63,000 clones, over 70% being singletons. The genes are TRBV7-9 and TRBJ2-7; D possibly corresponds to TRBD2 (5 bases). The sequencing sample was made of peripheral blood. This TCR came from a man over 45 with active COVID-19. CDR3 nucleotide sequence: TGTGCCAGCAGCTTAGATTCGGGGTACTACGAGCAGTACTTC. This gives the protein CASSLDSGYYEQYF. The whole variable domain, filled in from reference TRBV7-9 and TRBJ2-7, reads DTGVSQNPRHKITKRGQNVTFRCDPISEHNRLYWYRQTLGQGPEFLTYFQNEAQLEKSRLLSDRFSAERPKGSFSTLEIQRTEQGDSAMYLCASSLDSGYYEQYFGPGTRLTVT.